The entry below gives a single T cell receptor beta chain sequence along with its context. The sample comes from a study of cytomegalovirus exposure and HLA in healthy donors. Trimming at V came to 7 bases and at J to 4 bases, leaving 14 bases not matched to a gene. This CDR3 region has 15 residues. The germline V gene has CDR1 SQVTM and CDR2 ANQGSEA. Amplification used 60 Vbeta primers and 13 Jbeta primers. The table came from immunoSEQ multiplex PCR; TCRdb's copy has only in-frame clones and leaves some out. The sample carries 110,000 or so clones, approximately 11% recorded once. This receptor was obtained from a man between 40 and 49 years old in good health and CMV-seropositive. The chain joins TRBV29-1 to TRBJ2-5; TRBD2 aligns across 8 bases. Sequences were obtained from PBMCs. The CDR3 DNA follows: TGCAGCGCCGATGGTGGGGCGGGAGGAGGAGAGACCCAGTACTTC. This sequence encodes CSADGGAGGGETQYF.